What follows describes a single T cell receptor (beta chain). Its antigen is still unknown. Base-call qualities are not available, and no considerably larger clone is one nucleotide away. The data derive from a study of blood T cell repertoires in COVID-19 (dated by TCRdb to 2020 to 2021). General notes on the study: Collaborator samples came from the United States, Italy and Spain and covered acute and convalescent phases of COVID-19. The sample metadata nearly always contained a de-identified subject ID, COVID-19 status, age in years and sex. Where available, HLA class I and class II types were taken from metadata supplied by the sample provider and were not determined by assay-based typing. The repertoires were made available in a free public database intended to serve as a resource for research on the immune response to SARS-CoV-2. The dataset comprised deeply sampled blood TCRbeta repertoires from subjects exposed to, actively infected with, or recovered from COVID-19. Samples were obtained from the ongoing ImmuneRACE study (first 160 participants) and from 1,200 or so subjects provided by 6 global collaborators. The material from the prospective study consisted of cDNA or gDNA derived from T cells, B-cell-depleted T cells, or PBMCs.

The immunoSEQ Assay, a bias-controlled multiplex PCR, was used to amplify TCRbeta CDR3 regions from genomic DNA. Concerning the study's data processing: Nucleated cell counts per sample were estimated from amplification of reference gene primers within the assay. To quantify the absolute abundance of each unique TCRbeta CDR3 rearrangement, sequence reads were collapsed and filtered. Productive Simpson clonality was computed per sample as the square root of Simpson's diversity index over productive rearrangements. TCRdb provides this immuneACCESS table in a form limited to in-frame rearrangements. Some clones are lacking; in checked studies, under half of them reflect an unresolved V gene, and why the rest are absent is not known. V and J calls and clone size come straight from that table; D and trimming were deduced from the DNA. The sample contains about 210,000 clones, 82% of them found a single time. 9.5% to 15% of the sample goes to the ten largest clones.

General conclusions and limits of the study: How much clinical and demographic metadata was included differed by source and by participant, and the metadata was provided uncurated.

The collaborating institutions used their own protocols to collect whole blood in K2EDTA tubes. For TCRbeta analysis, collaborator samples were shipped as frozen whole blood, as isolated PBMCs, or as DNA extracted from either sample type. The CDR3 contains 13 residues, cysteine and phenylalanine counted. This entry keeps only the CDR3 DNA: 39 bases, framed from base 1. Taken from the germline V gene, the CDR1 and CDR2 loops are ENHRY and SYGVKD. V loses 10 bases at its end and J loses 0 bases; junction bases beyond the gene matches: 6. Specimen: peripheral blood. The clonotype originates from a woman aged 40 to 50 with acute or convalescent COVID-19. The V gene is TRBV10-3 and the J gene is TRBJ2-7, with 7 bases in between that match TRBD2. The CDR3 region has the sequence CASGSPSSYEQYF. The DNA sequence is given as TGTGCCAGCGGGAGTCCCAGCTCCTACGAGCAGTACTTC.